This T cell receptor (beta chain) was captured in a study of blood T cell repertoires in COVID-19. Across the study: Spain, Italy and the United States supplied samples that represented acute and convalescent COVID-19. PBMCs, B-cell-depleted T cells, or T cells provided the cDNA or gDNA that made up the material.

Original processing notes: Nucleated cell counts were estimated from reference gene primer amplification. Measured with immunoSEQ multiplex PCR; TCRdb has only the in-frame clones, and not every one. Clone size and V and J calls were adopted from that table, with D and trimming inferred from the DNA. Among 320,000 or so clones listed, under 90% were seen once. Looked up from germline, CDR1 is MDHEN and CDR2 is SYDVKM. This CDR3 has 15 amino acids. Trimming cost V 6 bases and J 7 bases, with 18 bases left between them. This clone was recorded once. Recruitment covered fewer than 25 US areas and drew participants whose ages spanned about 18 to 95 years.

The chain is built from TRBV28 and TRBJ2-2; tentatively, D is TRBD2 (6 bases). The sequence was collected from a man aged 55 to 70 who had recovered from COVID-19. What was sequenced was PBMCs or T cells enriched from blood (not recorded which). CDR3 loop: CASSNPRAGHGELFF. CDR3 nucleotide sequence: TGTGCCAGCAGCAACCCCCGGGCGGGGCACGGGGAGCTGTTTTTT.